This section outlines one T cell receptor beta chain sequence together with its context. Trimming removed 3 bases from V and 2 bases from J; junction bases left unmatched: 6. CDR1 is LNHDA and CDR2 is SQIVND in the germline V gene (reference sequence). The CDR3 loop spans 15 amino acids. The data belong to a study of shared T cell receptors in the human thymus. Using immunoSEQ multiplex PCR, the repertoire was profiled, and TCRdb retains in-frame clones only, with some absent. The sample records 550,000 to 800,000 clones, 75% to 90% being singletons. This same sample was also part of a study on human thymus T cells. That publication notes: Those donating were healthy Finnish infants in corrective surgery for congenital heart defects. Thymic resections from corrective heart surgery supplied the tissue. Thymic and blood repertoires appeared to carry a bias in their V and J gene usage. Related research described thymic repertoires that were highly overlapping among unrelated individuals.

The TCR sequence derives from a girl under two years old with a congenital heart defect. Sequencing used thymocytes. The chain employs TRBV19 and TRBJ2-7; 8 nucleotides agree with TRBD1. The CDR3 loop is CASSMSGQGAYEQYF. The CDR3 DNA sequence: TGTGCCAGTAGTATGTCCGGACAGGGAGCCTACGAGCAGTACTTC.